A selection of T cell receptor beta chains follows, all from one sample in a study of blood T cell repertoires in COVID-19. Sequenced by immunoSEQ multiplex PCR; TCRdb stores in-frame clones only, minus some. Here the sample spans tens of thousands of clones, about 88% being singletons. The sample consisted of peripheral blood. The receptor source for this set is a woman aged 55-75 years with active COVID-19. Each CDR3 is given with its conserved first and last residue. D genes are given only for firm matches. Some rows have no size entry. The others give once, few or many, or a class for an expanded clone.

d_call: TRBD2
v_call: TRBV2
j_call: TRBJ2-1
clone_size: -
cdr3_nt: TGTGCCAGCAGCGCGGGGGGGAATTCCTACAATGAGCAGTTCTTC
cdr3_aa: CASSAGGNSYNEQFF

d_call: -
v_call: TRBV5-1
j_call: TRBJ2-3
clone_size: -
cdr3_nt: TGCGCCAGCAGCTCCTTGGGCCCGACAGATACGCAGTATTTT
cdr3_aa: CASSSLGPTDTQYF

d_call: TRBD1
v_call: TRBV2
j_call: TRBJ1-3
clone_size: -
cdr3_nt: TGTGCCAGCAGTCCCCGCCAACTCAGGGGGCCGACTGGAAACACCATATATTTT
cdr3_aa: CASSPRQLRGPTGNTIYF

d_call: TRBD1
v_call: TRBV9
j_call: TRBJ1-1
clone_size: few
cdr3_nt: TGTGCCAGCAGCGTAGTGGGGACAGGGGTCGGCGGCACTGAAGCTTTCTTT
cdr3_aa: CASSVVGTGVGGTEAFF

d_call: -
v_call: TRBV27
j_call: TRBJ1-2
clone_size: -
cdr3_nt: TGTGCCAGCAGTTTTCGGGGGGCCTTGGATGGCTACACCTTC
cdr3_aa: CASSFRGALDGYTF

d_call: -
v_call: TRBV25-1
j_call: TRBJ1-2
clone_size: -
cdr3_nt: TGTGCCAGCAGTGAATCAGGGTCCTATGGCTACACCTTC
cdr3_aa: CASSESGSYGYTF

d_call: -
v_call: TRBV6-1
j_call: TRBJ1-3
clone_size: -
cdr3_nt: TGTGCCAGCAGTGACCAGCTAGCGGGAAACACCATATATTTT
cdr3_aa: CASSDQLAGNTIYF

d_call: -
v_call: TRBV6-1
j_call: TRBJ2-1
clone_size: -
cdr3_nt: TGTGCCAGCAGTGACCTAGCGCACAATGAGCAGTTCTTC
cdr3_aa: CASSDLAHNEQFF

d_call: TRBD1
v_call: TRBV5-1
j_call: TRBJ1-1
clone_size: -
cdr3_nt: TGCGCCAGCAGCTTGGAGACAGGGAATTACGCTGAAGCTTTCTTT
cdr3_aa: CASSLETGNYAEAFF

d_call: TRBD1
v_call: TRBV6-5
j_call: TRBJ1-5
clone_size: -
cdr3_nt: TGTGCCAGCAGTAGATCCAGGGGGCATCAGCCCCAGCATTTT
cdr3_aa: CASSRSRGHQPQHF

d_call: TRBD1
v_call: TRBV7-8
j_call: TRBJ1-6
clone_size: -
cdr3_nt: TGTGCCAGCAGCTTAGTAGTGACAGGGGGTTCACCCCTCCACTTT
cdr3_aa: CASSLVVTGGSPLHF

d_call: -
v_call: TRBV5-4
j_call: TRBJ1-2
clone_size: -
cdr3_nt: TGTGCCAGCAGCCACATCAGGGGTTCCGACTATGGCTACACCTTC
cdr3_aa: CASSHIRGSDYGYTF

d_call: -
v_call: TRBV19
j_call: TRBJ2-3
clone_size: -
cdr3_nt: TGTGCCAGTAGTGCGTATAGCACAGATACGCAGTATTTT
cdr3_aa: CASSAYSTDTQYF

d_call: TRBD2
v_call: TRBV5-6
j_call: TRBJ2-7
clone_size: -
cdr3_nt: TGTGCCAGCAGCTCGGGCTGGGGTGGCGGGGGGTGGAACGAGCAGTACTTC
cdr3_aa: CASSSGWGGGGWNEQYF

d_call: -
v_call: TRBV6-6
j_call: TRBJ1-2
clone_size: -
cdr3_nt: TGTGCCAGCAGTCGTGACGGAAGAGGGGGAACAGAGAATGGCTACACCTTC
cdr3_aa: CASSRDGRGGTENGYTF

d_call: TRBD1
v_call: TRBV24-1
j_call: TRBJ1-2
clone_size: -
cdr3_nt: TGTGCCACCAGTGATCCGGGACAGTCTCATGGCTACACCTTC
cdr3_aa: CATSDPGQSHGYTF

d_call: -
v_call: TRBV7-8
j_call: TRBJ1-1
clone_size: once
cdr3_nt: TGTGCCAGCAGCTTATGGGAGGAGAACACTGAAGCTTTCTTT
cdr3_aa: CASSLWEENTEAFF

d_call: -
v_call: TRBV5-1
j_call: TRBJ1-1
clone_size: -
cdr3_nt: TGCGCCAGCAGCTTGGAGAGACAGGCCACTGAAGCTTTCTTT
cdr3_aa: CASSLERQATEAFF

d_call: TRBD1
v_call: TRBV19
j_call: TRBJ1-1
clone_size: once
cdr3_nt: TGTGCCAGTAGACCGGGACAGAAAATGAACACTGAAGCTTTCTTT
cdr3_aa: CASRPGQKMNTEAFF

d_call: TRBD2
v_call: TRBV10-3
j_call: TRBJ2-1
clone_size: -
cdr3_nt: TGTGCCATCAGTGAACCGGGACTAGCGGGGACTTCCTACAATGAGCAGTTCTTC
cdr3_aa: CAISEPGLAGTSYNEQFF

d_call: -
v_call: TRBV19
j_call: TRBJ2-6
clone_size: -
cdr3_nt: TGTGCCAGTAGTCCGTTCTCTGGGGCCAACGTCCTGACTTTC
cdr3_aa: CASSPFSGANVLTF

d_call: -
v_call: TRBV7-9
j_call: TRBJ1-5
clone_size: -
cdr3_nt: TGTGCCAGCAGCTTACAGGGGAATCAGCCCCAGCATTTT
cdr3_aa: CASSLQGNQPQHF

d_call: -
v_call: TRBV30
j_call: TRBJ1-5
clone_size: -
cdr3_nt: TGTGCCTGGAGTCCCCAGTCAAATCAGCCCCAGCATTTT
cdr3_aa: CAWSPQSNQPQHF

d_call: -
v_call: TRBV4-1
j_call: TRBJ1-2
clone_size: -
cdr3_nt: TGCGCCAGCAGCCAAGCTGAGTCTAACTATGGCTACACCTTC
cdr3_aa: CASSQAESNYGYTF

d_call: -
v_call: TRBV2
j_call: TRBJ1-2
clone_size: -
cdr3_nt: TGTGCCAGCCTTCGGGGGGGAGAAGGCTACACCTTC
cdr3_aa: CASLRGGEGYTF

d_call: TRBD1
v_call: TRBV5-1
j_call: TRBJ2-3
clone_size: -
cdr3_nt: TGCGCCAGCAGCGCGCCGACAGGGACCTCTAGCACAGATACGCAGTATTTT
cdr3_aa: CASSAPTGTSSTDTQYF

d_call: -
v_call: TRBV19
j_call: TRBJ2-3
clone_size: -
cdr3_nt: TGTGCCAGTAGCCCCAGGGGACCCCCTAGCACAGATACGCAGTATTTT
cdr3_aa: CASSPRGPPSTDTQYF

d_call: TRBD1
v_call: TRBV6-5
j_call: TRBJ1-6
clone_size: -
cdr3_nt: TGTGCCACCGGGACAGGAAATTCACCCCTCCACTTT
cdr3_aa: CATGTGNSPLHF

d_call: -
v_call: TRBV3-1/TRBV3-2
j_call: TRBJ1-2
clone_size: -
cdr3_nt: TGTGCCAGCAGCCCCGGGGGATTGTACGGCTACACCTTC
cdr3_aa: CASSPGGLYGYTF

d_call: -
v_call: TRBV10-3
j_call: TRBJ1-5
clone_size: -
cdr3_nt: TGTGCCATCAGTGAGCGGGGAAACAATCAGCCCCAGCATTTT
cdr3_aa: CAISERGNNQPQHF

d_call: -
v_call: TRBV28
j_call: TRBJ1-1
clone_size: -
cdr3_nt: TGTGCCAGCAGACCTACCGTCAACACTGAAGCTTTCTTT
cdr3_aa: CASRPTVNTEAFF

d_call: -
v_call: TRBV29-1
j_call: TRBJ1-1
clone_size: -
cdr3_nt: TGCAGCGCCGAACCCCACGGGGTTGAAGCTTTCTTT
cdr3_aa: CSAEPHGVEAFF

d_call: TRBD2
v_call: TRBV10-3
j_call: TRBJ2-2
clone_size: -
cdr3_nt: TGTGCCATCAGCCCGGGACTAGCGGGGGGTAGTACCGGGGAGCTGTTTTTT
cdr3_aa: CAISPGLAGGSTGELFF

d_call: -
v_call: TRBV7-8
j_call: TRBJ1-3
clone_size: -
cdr3_nt: TGTGCCAGCAGCGTCCAGGTTCTTAGGGGAAACACCATATATTTT
cdr3_aa: CASSVQVLRGNTIYF

d_call: TRBD1
v_call: TRBV5-1
j_call: TRBJ2-3
clone_size: -
cdr3_nt: TGCGCCAGCAGCCCACACCCGGGACAGGGGGCTATAGGGACAGATACGCAGTATTTT
cdr3_aa: CASSPHPGQGAIGTDTQYF

d_call: -
v_call: TRBV4-2
j_call: TRBJ1-1
clone_size: -
cdr3_nt: TGTGCCAGCAGCCTGTCGGGGGGATCAGGCACTGAAGCTTTCTTT
cdr3_aa: CASSLSGGSGTEAFF

d_call: -
v_call: TRBV4-2
j_call: TRBJ2-1
clone_size: once
cdr3_nt: TGTGCCAGCAGCCAAGCGGGGGAGTACAATGAGCAGTTCTTC
cdr3_aa: CASSQAGEYNEQFF

d_call: -
v_call: TRBV4-2
j_call: TRBJ2-1
clone_size: -
cdr3_nt: TGTGCCAGCAGCCAAGATTTTGGGCAGTACAATGAGCAGTTCTTC
cdr3_aa: CASSQDFGQYNEQFF

d_call: TRBD2
v_call: TRBV2
j_call: TRBJ2-3
clone_size: once
cdr3_nt: TGTGCCAGCGCGGCGGGGGGCACAGATACGCAGTATTTT
cdr3_aa: CASAAGGTDTQYF

d_call: -
v_call: TRBV6-2/TRBV6-3
j_call: TRBJ1-1
clone_size: -
cdr3_nt: TGTGCCAGCAGTCATACAGGTCGGAGCACTGAAGCTTTCTTT
cdr3_aa: CASSHTGRSTEAFF

d_call: -
v_call: TRBV5-4
j_call: TRBJ1-1
clone_size: -
cdr3_nt: TGTGCCAGCAGCGCTCCCGGGGACTGGAACACTGAAGCTTTCTTT
cdr3_aa: CASSAPGDWNTEAFF

d_call: -
v_call: TRBV3-1/TRBV3-2
j_call: TRBJ2-7
clone_size: -
cdr3_nt: TGTGCCAGCAGCTTTGGAGGAGGGTACCCTTCCTACGAGCAGTACTTC
cdr3_aa: CASSFGGGYPSYEQYF

d_call: TRBD1
v_call: TRBV19
j_call: TRBJ2-7
clone_size: -
cdr3_nt: TGTGCCAGTAGTCCGGGACAGGCCTACGAGCAGTACTTC
cdr3_aa: CASSPGQAYEQYF

d_call: -
v_call: TRBV7-9
j_call: TRBJ1-5
clone_size: -
cdr3_nt: TGTGCCAGCAGCTTGGGGGGTCTTCAGCCCCAGCATTTT
cdr3_aa: CASSLGGLQPQHF

d_call: TRBD1
v_call: TRBV7-2
j_call: TRBJ2-2
clone_size: -
cdr3_nt: TGTGCCAGCCGGACAGGGGTGAACACCGGGGAGCTGTTTTTT
cdr3_aa: CASRTGVNTGELFF

d_call: TRBD1
v_call: TRBV5-5
j_call: TRBJ2-7
clone_size: -
cdr3_nt: TGTGCCAGCAGCTTCCAACAGGGGGCTAGGTACGAGCAGTACTTC
cdr3_aa: CASSFQQGARYEQYF

d_call: -
v_call: TRBV14
j_call: TRBJ1-1
clone_size: once
cdr3_nt: TGTGCCAGCAGCCGACGGGGGGCTGGGGCTGAAGCTTTCTTT
cdr3_aa: CASSRRGAGAEAFF

d_call: TRBD1
v_call: TRBV19
j_call: TRBJ2-1
clone_size: -
cdr3_nt: TGTGCCAGTAGTATAGATGCGTCCACAGGGGGTGAGCAGTTCTTC
cdr3_aa: CASSIDASTGGEQFF

d_call: TRBD2
v_call: TRBV13
j_call: TRBJ2-3
clone_size: once
cdr3_nt: TGTGCCAGCAGCTTAGTTCTTGATCGGGGGGGCACAGATACGCAGTATTTT
cdr3_aa: CASSLVLDRGGTDTQYF

d_call: -
v_call: TRBV19
j_call: TRBJ2-7
clone_size: -
cdr3_nt: TGTGCCAGTAGTCCTACTGCGGCCTCCTACGAGCAGTACTTC
cdr3_aa: CASSPTAASYEQYF

d_call: TRBD1
v_call: TRBV10-3
j_call: TRBJ1-1
clone_size: -
cdr3_nt: TGTGCCATCAGTGGGGGGACAGGGGGCGCGAGGACTGAAGCTTTCTTT
cdr3_aa: CAISGGTGGARTEAFF

d_call: -
v_call: TRBV30
j_call: TRBJ1-1
clone_size: -
cdr3_nt: TGTGCCTGGAGTTCCGGGACACCGAACACTGAAGCTTTCTTT
cdr3_aa: CAWSSGTPNTEAFF

d_call: -
v_call: TRBV30
j_call: TRBJ1-1
clone_size: -
cdr3_nt: TGTGCCTGGAGTACCTGGGGGGTGAACACTGAAGCTTTCTTT
cdr3_aa: CAWSTWGVNTEAFF

d_call: -
v_call: TRBV7-6
j_call: TRBJ2-1
clone_size: -
cdr3_nt: TGTGCCAGCAGCTTAGACCCCGACTCCGCCAATGAGCAGTTCTTC
cdr3_aa: CASSLDPDSANEQFF

d_call: -
v_call: TRBV12-2
j_call: TRBJ2-7
clone_size: -
cdr3_nt: TGTGCAAGTCGCTTAGGCCCCGGGACAGGGTGCTACGAGCAGTACTTC
cdr3_aa: CASRLGPGTGCYEQYF

d_call: -
v_call: TRBV6-2/TRBV6-3
j_call: TRBJ1-6
clone_size: once
cdr3_nt: TGTGCCAGCAGTTTGGGCAGCTCCTATAATTCACCCCTCCACTTT
cdr3_aa: CASSLGSSYNSPLHF

d_call: TRBD1
v_call: TRBV3-1/TRBV3-2
j_call: TRBJ1-1
clone_size: -
cdr3_nt: TGTGCCAGCAGCCCACAGGGGGCGTCGGGCACTGAAGCTTTCTTT
cdr3_aa: CASSPQGASGTEAFF

d_call: TRBD1
v_call: TRBV10-3
j_call: TRBJ2-6
clone_size: -
cdr3_nt: TGTGCCATCGGACCGGGACAGGGTTTTTCTGGGGCCAACGTCCTGACTTTC
cdr3_aa: CAIGPGQGFSGANVLTF

d_call: -
v_call: TRBV7-4
j_call: TRBJ1-5
clone_size: -
cdr3_nt: TGTGCCAGCAGCGTTACTAAGGGGAGGCAGCCCCAGCATTTT
cdr3_aa: CASSVTKGRQPQHF